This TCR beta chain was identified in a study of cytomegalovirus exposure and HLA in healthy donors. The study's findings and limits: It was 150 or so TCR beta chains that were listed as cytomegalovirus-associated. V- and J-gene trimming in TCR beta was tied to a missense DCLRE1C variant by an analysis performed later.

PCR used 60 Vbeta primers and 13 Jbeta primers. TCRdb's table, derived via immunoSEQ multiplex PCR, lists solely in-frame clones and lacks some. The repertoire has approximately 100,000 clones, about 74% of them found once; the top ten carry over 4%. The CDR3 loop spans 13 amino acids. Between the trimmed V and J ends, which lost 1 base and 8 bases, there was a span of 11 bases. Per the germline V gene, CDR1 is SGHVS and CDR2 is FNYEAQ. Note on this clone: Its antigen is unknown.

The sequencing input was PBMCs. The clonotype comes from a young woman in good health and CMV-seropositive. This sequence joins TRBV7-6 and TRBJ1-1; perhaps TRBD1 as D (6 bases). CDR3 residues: CASSLGGGTEAFF. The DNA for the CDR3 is TGTGCCAGCAGCTTAGGGGGAGGGACAGAAGCTTTCTTT.